Sequencing of this TCR beta chain was carried out in a study of CD8+ T cells in alopecia areata. Sequencing used cDNA as its template, made by extracting RNA and reverse transcribing it. Sequenced by immunoSEQ multiplex PCR; TCRdb stores in-frame clones only, minus some. The profile shows some 170,000 clones, 58% of them singletons. In germline, CDR1 is MNHEY, CDR2 SMNVEV (reference sequence). V gave up 6 bases and J gave up 3 bases, with 11 bases separating them. This CDR3 region has 13 residues. Study conclusions and caveats: It was lesional scalp, especially alopecia totalis/universalis, that showed higher clonality than normal scalp. Clonality in the scalp and expanded CD8+ clones ranked among the top 100 were significantly decreased by tofacitinib.

In regard to this clone: Its antigen is undetermined.

Described treatment: oral pan-JAK inhibitor, 5-10 mg twice daily. Specimen: CD4+ T cells sorted from blood, collected at week 56, from a patient treated with tofacitinib. This receptor was obtained from a human donor with alopecia areata. The chain links TRBV27 to TRBJ1-2, with unresolved D. This CDR3 is CASRKPLDYGYTF. The CDR3 nucleotides read TGTGCCAGCAGAAAGCCCCTGGACTATGGCTACACCTTC.